Shown below are 22 T cell receptor beta chains from a single sample sequenced in a study of cytomegalovirus exposure and HLA in healthy donors. PCR primers comprised 60 Vbeta and 13 Jbeta primers. The table came from immunoSEQ multiplex PCR; TCRdb's copy has only in-frame clones and leaves some out. The sample consists of 200,000 or so clones, approximately 80% of them appearing once. The specimen was PBMCs. These receptor sequences come from a young man in good health and CMV-seronegative.

The rearrangement joins TRBV6-5 to TRBJ1-2; TRBD1 matches 7 bases. The CDR3 is 13 residues long. V was clipped by 7 bases and J by 2 bases; unmatched bases: 4. Germline loops: CDR1 MNHEY, CDR2 SVGAGI. DNA of the CDR3: TGTGCCAGCATAGGGGGCAGGAACTATGGCTACACCTTC. Translating gives CASIGGRNYGYTF.

The genes are TRBV29-1 and TRBJ2-5, with D hard to call. This CDR3 comprises 13 residues. Per the germline V gene, CDR1 is SQVTM and CDR2 is ANQGSEA. V lost 6 bases to trimming and J lost 4 bases, with 15 bases between them. CDR3 amino acids: CSVQTTSRETQYF. The CDR3 nucleotides read TGCAGCGTGCAGACAACCTCTCGAGAGACCCAGTACTTC.

The J gene is TRBJ2-3, the V gene TRBV7-2; the match to TRBD2 covers 7 bases. Germline assignment: CDR1 SGHTA and CDR2 FQGNSA. The CDR3 length is 15 residues. J lost 2 bases, V lost 2 bases, and 4 bases had no gene match. CDR3 protein: CASSLSLADTDTQYF. CDR3 bases: TGTGCCAGCAGCTTAAGTCTAGCGGACACAGATACGCAGTATTTT.

This rearrangement joins TRBV11-2 to TRBJ2-5; 8 bases are shared with TRBD2. The J segment lost 2 bases and the V segment lost 8 bases, leaving 4 bases of the junction unmatched. The germline V gene has CDR1 SGHAT and CDR2 FQNNGV. The CDR3 has 13 residues. The CDR3, as DNA: TGTGCCAGCTGGTCTAGCGGGCAAGAGACCCAGTACTTC. Translated, it gives CASWSSGQETQYF.

This chain uses TRBV10-3 with TRBJ2-7; 9 bases align to TRBD2. CDR1 and CDR2 (germline): ENHRY, SYGVKD. The CDR3 covers 14 residues. Germline trimming cut 8 bases from V and 2 bases from J; bases unmatched to any gene: 7. The DNA for the CDR3 is TGTGCCATCCAGGCTAGCGGGGACGCCTACGAGCAGTACTTC. Protein product: CAIQASGDAYEQYF.

This rearrangement joins TRBV11-2 to TRBJ2-3; weak D call: TRBD2 (6 bases). CDR1 and CDR2 from the germline V gene are SGHAT and FQNNGV. Trimming removed 5 bases at V and 15 bases at J, with 21 bases between. The CDR3 covers 13 residues. The CDR3 loop reads CASSRGGGLRGYF. The CDR3 DNA reads TGTGCCAGCAGCCGGGGAGGAGGTCTTCGAGGTTATTTT.

V usage is TRBV5-8 and J usage is TRBJ1-1; 7 bases fit TRBD1. The V gene end was trimmed by 0 bases and the J gene end by 3 bases; junction bases not matched to a gene: 5. The CDR3 is made up of 15 amino acids. Per germline, CDR1 SGHTS and CDR2 YDEGEE. CDR3 protein: CASSLGQGWDTEAFF. The CDR3 DNA reads TGTGCCAGCAGCTTGGGACAGGGATGGGACACTGAAGCTTTCTTT.

This rearrangement joins TRBV19 to TRBJ2-3, with D tentatively TRBD2 (7 bases). V lost 3 bases, J lost 3 bases, and 19 bases lay in between. CDR1 is LNHDA and CDR2 is SQIVND in the germline V gene (reference sequence). The CDR3 loop spans 17 amino acids. The CDR3 region is CASSIFDGGALTDTQYF. CDR3 nucleotides: TGTGCCAGTAGTATTTTTGATGGGGGGGCCTTAACAGATACGCAGTATTTT.

This clone was observed a few times. The germline gene is not matched at one end of the junction; a read error may be the cause. This sequence joins TRBV7-9 and TRBJ2-6; TRBD1 matches at 7 bases. The CDR3 runs to 15 residues. In germline, CDR1 is SEHNR, CDR2 FQNEAQ (reference sequence). CDR3 in amino acids: CASSTTGAGASVLTF. CDR3 DNA: TGTGCCAGCAGCACAACAGGGGCTGGGGCCAGCGTCCTGACTTTC.

This chain links TRBV28 with TRBJ1-2; 7 bases agree with TRBD1. The CDR3 runs 15 residues. Germline CDR1 and CDR2: MDHEN and SYDVKM. The junction had 6 bases not matched to a gene; V was cut back by 3 bases and J by 2 bases. The CDR3: CASSFGDSRNYGYTF. CDR3 sequence (DNA): TGTGCCAGCAGTTTTGGGGACAGCCGAAACTATGGCTACACCTTC.

Here the CDR3 reads CASTPFRVEDTEAFF. The DNA of the CDR3 is TGTGCCAGCACCCCCTTCAGGGTAGAGGACACTGAAGCTTTCTTT. The chain uses TRBV11-2 and TRBJ1-1, with a weak D call TRBD1 (5 bases). The CDR3 has 15 residues. The V gene's germline CDR1 is SGHAT and CDR2 FQNNGV. V dropped 7 bases and J dropped 3 bases, with 18 bases sitting between them.

The V call is TRBV28, the J call TRBJ1-2, with 7 bases fitting TRBD1. CDR3 size: 13 residues. Looked up from germline, CDR1 is MDHEN and CDR2 is SYDVKM. The trim removed 6 bases at V and 8 bases at J, leaving 9 bases unmatched. The CDR3 reads CASRLTGTGGYTF. The CDR3 DNA reads as TGTGCCAGCAGATTGACAGGGACGGGCGGCTACACCTTC.

A single count supports this clone. An end of the junction differs from the germline gene, which may be a read error. The CDR3 here is CSSSLRQASYEQYF. The CDR3 DNA follows: TGTTCCAGCAGCTTACGGCAGGCATCCTACGAGCAGTACTTC. The rearrangement links TRBV7-9 to TRBJ2-7; D unresolved. The germline gives CDR1 SEHNR, CDR2 FQNEAQ (reference sequence). This CDR3 has 14 residues.

V usage is TRBV11-2 and J usage is TRBJ2-1; a weak D match, TRBD1 (6 bases). Trimming took 4 bases from V and 9 from J, leaving 16 bases between them. This CDR3 contains 14 residues. Germline V lookup: CDR1 SGHAT, CDR2 FQNNGV. CDR3 protein: CASSYEIRGGEQFF. In DNA, the CDR3 is TGTGCCAGCAGCTACGAGATCAGGGGTGGTGAGCAGTTCTTC.

The chain carries TRBV27 and TRBJ2-5, with TRBD1 identical over 8 bases. Germline lookup yields CDR1 MNHEY and CDR2 SMNVEV (reference sequence). The CDR3 extends over 16 amino acids. J lost 5 bases, V lost 1 base, and 9 bases had no gene match. The CDR3 reads CASSLYGRGQLETQYF. The DNA for the CDR3 is TGTGCCAGCAGTTTATACGGCAGGGGGCAGTTGGAGACCCAGTACTTC.

This clone was picked up a small number of times. This rearrangement joins TRBV15 to TRBJ1-1; 7 bases map to TRBD1. V lost 3 bases and J lost 4; bases outside the gene matches: 8. CDR3 size: 15 residues. Germline loops: CDR1 LNHNV, CDR2 YYDKDF (reference sequence). CDR3 amino acids: CATSSPTGFGTEAFF. The CDR3 region has the DNA TGTGCCACCAGCAGCCCGACAGGGTTTGGCACTGAAGCTTTCTTT.

The chain links TRBV28 to TRBJ1-6; perhaps TRBD1 as D (6 bases). The CDR3 spans 18 residues. Germline V gene sequence: CDR1 MDHEN, CDR2 SYDVKM. V dropped 2 bases and J dropped 0 bases, with 14 bases sitting between them. The CDR3 region has the DNA TGTGCCAGCAGTTTAGGGGGGGCGGGGAGCTCCTATAATTCACCCCTCCACTTT. Its translation is CASSLGGAGSSYNSPLHF. Full variable domain (outside the CDR3, taken from reference TRBV28 and TRBJ1-6): DVKVTQSSRYLVKRTGEKVFLECVQDMDHENMFWYRQDPGLGLRLIYFSYDVKMKEKGDIPEGYSVSREKKERFSLILESASTNQTSMYLCASSLGGAGSSYNSPLHFGNGTRLTVT.

The chain couples TRBV5-4 to TRBJ1-2, with no clear D. The CDR3 has 14 amino acids. Germline lookup yields CDR1 SGHNT and CDR2 YYREEE (reference sequence). Trimming took off 1 base at V and 1 base at J, with 8 bases between the two ends. The CDR3 region is CASSLMGNNYGYTF. The CDR3 DNA reads as TGTGCCAGCAGCTTGATGGGCAATAACTATGGCTACACCTTC. Full variable domain (outside the CDR3, taken from reference TRBV5-4 and TRBJ1-2): ETGVTQSPTHLIKTRGQQVTLRCSSQSGHNTVSWYQQALGQGPQFIFQYYREEENGRGNFPPRFSGLQFPNYSSELNVNALELDDSALYLCASSLMGNNYGYTFGSGTRLTVV.

The chain uses TRBV4-1 and TRBJ1-2; D ambiguous. The CDR3 has 14 amino acids. V was pared by 5 bases and J by 4 bases, with 14 bases between. The germline gives CDR1 MGHRA, CDR2 YSYEKL. Here the CDR3 reads CASSFRRESYGYTF. DNA for the CDR3: TGCGCCAGCAGCTTTAGGAGGGAAAGCTATGGCTACACCTTC.

This sequence joins TRBV7-8 and TRBJ2-1; 10 bases agree with TRBD2. V lost 2 bases, J lost 6 bases, and 4 bases stayed unmatched. The CDR3 spans 15 residues. Germline loops: CDR1 SGHVS, CDR2 FQNEAQ. The CDR3: CASSLTAGGLNEQFF. DNA of the CDR3: TGTGCCAGCAGCTTAACAGCGGGGGGGCTCAATGAGCAGTTCTTC. The complete variable domain, with remaining parts taken from reference TRBV7-8 and TRBJ2-1, reads GAGVSQSPRYKVAKRGQDVALRCDPISGHVSLFWYQQALGQGPEFLTYFQNEAQLDKSGLPSDRFFAERPEGSVSTLKIQRTQQEDSAVYLCASSLTAGGLNEQFFGPGTRLTVL.

The chain recombines TRBV6-6 with TRBJ2-5; 8 nucleotides match TRBD1. This CDR3 comprises 15 residues. With V trimmed by 6 bases and J by 2 bases, 8 bases remained unmatched. Germline V gene lookup returns CDR1 MNHNY and CDR2 SVGAGI (reference sequence). The CDR3 DNA reads TGTGCCAGCAGGGGATCAGGGGGCTTACAAGAGACCCAGTACTTC. Its translation: CASRGSGGLQETQYF.

There are a few counts of this clone. The chain has TRBV6-6 and TRBJ1-2; D is ambiguous. V was clipped by 3 bases and J by 0 bases, with 8 bases between them. Germline CDR1 is MNHNY and CDR2 is SVGAGI (reference sequence). The CDR3 is 14 residues long. The CDR3 sequence is CASSYQRANYGYTF. As DNA, the CDR3 is TGTGCCAGCAGTTATCAACGCGCTAACTATGGCTACACCTTC.